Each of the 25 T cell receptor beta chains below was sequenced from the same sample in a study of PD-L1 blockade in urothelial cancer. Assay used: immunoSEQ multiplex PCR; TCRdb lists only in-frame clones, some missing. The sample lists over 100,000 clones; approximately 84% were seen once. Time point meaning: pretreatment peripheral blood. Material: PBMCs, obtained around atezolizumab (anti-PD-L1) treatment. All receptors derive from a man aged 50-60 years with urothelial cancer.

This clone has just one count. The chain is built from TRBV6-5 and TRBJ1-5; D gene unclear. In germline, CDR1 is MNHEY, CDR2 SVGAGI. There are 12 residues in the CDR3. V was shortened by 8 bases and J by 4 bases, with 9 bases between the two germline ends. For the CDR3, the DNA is TGTGCCAGCGTTAGCCCTAATCAGCCCCAGCATTTT. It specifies CASVSPNQPQHF.

The CDR3 is CASSEWAEAFF. DNA of the CDR3: TGTGCCAGTAGTGAATGGGCCGAAGCTTTCTTT. The V and J genes are TRBV19 and TRBJ1-1; D is undetermined. Germline V gene lookup returns CDR1 LNHDA and CDR2 SQIVND (reference sequence). This CDR3 is built from 11 residues. Trimming cost V 5 bases and J 8 bases, with 9 bases left between them.

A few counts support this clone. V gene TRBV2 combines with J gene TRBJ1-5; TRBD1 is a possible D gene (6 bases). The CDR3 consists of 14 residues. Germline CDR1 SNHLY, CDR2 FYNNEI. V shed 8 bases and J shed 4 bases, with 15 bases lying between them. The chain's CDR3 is CASWQGRGNQPQHF. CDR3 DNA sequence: TGTGCCAGCTGGCAGGGGAGAGGGAATCAGCCCCAGCATTTT.

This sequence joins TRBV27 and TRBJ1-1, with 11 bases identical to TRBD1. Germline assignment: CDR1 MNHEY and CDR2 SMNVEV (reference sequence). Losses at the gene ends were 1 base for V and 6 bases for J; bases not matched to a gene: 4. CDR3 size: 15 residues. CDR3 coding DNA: TGTGCCAGCAGTTTATGGACAGGGGGCGCGGCTGAAGCTTTCTTT. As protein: CASSLWTGGAAEAFF.

The CDR3 sequence: CASSPRASGRTVQETQYF. CDR3 DNA: TGTGCCAGCTCACCAAGGGCTAGCGGGAGAACGGTCCAAGAGACCCAGTACTTC. The chain recombines TRBV18 with TRBJ2-5, with 10 bases matching TRBD2. Germline loops: CDR1 KGHSH, CDR2 LQKENI. The CDR3 has 18 amino acids. The ends lost 2 bases at V and 1 base at J; junction bases unmatched: 10.

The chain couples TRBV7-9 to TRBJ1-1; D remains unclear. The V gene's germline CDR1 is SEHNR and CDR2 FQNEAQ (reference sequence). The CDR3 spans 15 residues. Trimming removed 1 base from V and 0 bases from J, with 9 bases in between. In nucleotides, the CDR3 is TGTGCCAGCAGCTTAGTCACGGGTATGAACACTGAAGCTTTCTTT. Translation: CASSLVTGMNTEAFF.

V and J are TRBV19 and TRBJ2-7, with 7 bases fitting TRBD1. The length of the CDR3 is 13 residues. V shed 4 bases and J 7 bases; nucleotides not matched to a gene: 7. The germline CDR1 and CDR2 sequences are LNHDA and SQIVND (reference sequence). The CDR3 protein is CASSNDRDREQYF. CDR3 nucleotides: TGTGCCAGTAGTAACGACAGGGATCGGGAGCAGTACTTC.

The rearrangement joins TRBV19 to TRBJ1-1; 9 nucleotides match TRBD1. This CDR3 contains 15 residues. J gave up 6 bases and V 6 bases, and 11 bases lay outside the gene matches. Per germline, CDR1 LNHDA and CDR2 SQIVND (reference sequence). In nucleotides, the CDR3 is TGTGCCAGTAGAACCGGGGACAGGGTTGTGGCTGAAGCTTTCTTT. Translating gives CASRTGDRVVAEAFF.

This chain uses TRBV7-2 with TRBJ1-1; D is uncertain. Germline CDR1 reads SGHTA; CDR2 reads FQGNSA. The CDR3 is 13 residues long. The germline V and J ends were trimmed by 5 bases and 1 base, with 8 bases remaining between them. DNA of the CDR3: TGTGCCAGCAGCCTATTTAAGAACACTGAAGCTTTCTTT. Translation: CASSLFKNTEAFF. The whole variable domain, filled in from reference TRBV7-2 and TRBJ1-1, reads GAGVSQSPSNKVTEKGKDVELRCDPISGHTALYWYRQSLGQGLEFLIYFQGNSAPDKSGLPSDRFSAERTGGSVSTLTIQRTQQEDSAVYLCASSLFKNTEAFFGQGTRLTVV.

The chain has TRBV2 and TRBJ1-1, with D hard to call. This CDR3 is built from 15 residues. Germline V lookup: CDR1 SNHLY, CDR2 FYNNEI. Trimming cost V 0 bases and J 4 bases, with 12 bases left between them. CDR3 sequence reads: CASSEAQAVGTEAFF. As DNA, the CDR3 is TGTGCCAGCAGTGAAGCGCAGGCTGTGGGCACTGAAGCTTTCTTT.

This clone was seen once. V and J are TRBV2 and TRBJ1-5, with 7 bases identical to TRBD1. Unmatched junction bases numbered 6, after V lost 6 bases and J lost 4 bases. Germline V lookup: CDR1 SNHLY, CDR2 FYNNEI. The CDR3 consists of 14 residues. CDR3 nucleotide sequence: TGTGCCAGCAGCGACAGGGTTGGGAATCAGCCCCAGCATTTT. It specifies CASSDRVGNQPQHF.

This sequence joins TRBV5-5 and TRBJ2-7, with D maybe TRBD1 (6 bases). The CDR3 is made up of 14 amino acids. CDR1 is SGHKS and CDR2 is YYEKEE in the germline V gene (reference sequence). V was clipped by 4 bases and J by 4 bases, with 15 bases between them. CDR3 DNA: TGTGCCAGCAGCCCTGAGGGGGAGAGGTACGAGCAGTACTTC. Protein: CASSPEGERYEQYF.

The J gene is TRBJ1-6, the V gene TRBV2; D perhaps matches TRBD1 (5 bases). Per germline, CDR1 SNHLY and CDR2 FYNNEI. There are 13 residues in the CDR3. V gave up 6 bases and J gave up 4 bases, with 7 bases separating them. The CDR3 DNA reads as TGTGCCAGCAGAGGGGATTATAATTCACCCCTCCACTTT. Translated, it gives CASRGDYNSPLHF.

CDR3 nucleotides: TGTGCCAGCAGCCAAGGGGACAGGGCCTTCTCACCCCTCCACTTT. It yields the protein CASSQGDRAFSPLHF. V is TRBV14 and J is TRBJ1-6; 9 nucleotides line up with TRBD1. The germline CDR1 and CDR2 sequences are SGHDN and FVKESK. V was clipped by 1 base and J by 10 bases; unmatched bases: 5. CDR3 size: 15 residues.

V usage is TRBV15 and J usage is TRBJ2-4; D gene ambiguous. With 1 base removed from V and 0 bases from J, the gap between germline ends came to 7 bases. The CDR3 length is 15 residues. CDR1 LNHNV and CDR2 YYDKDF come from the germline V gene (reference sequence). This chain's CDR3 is CATSRVAVAKNIQYF. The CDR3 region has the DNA TGTGCCACCAGCAGAGTAGCCGTAGCCAAAAACATTCAGTACTTC.

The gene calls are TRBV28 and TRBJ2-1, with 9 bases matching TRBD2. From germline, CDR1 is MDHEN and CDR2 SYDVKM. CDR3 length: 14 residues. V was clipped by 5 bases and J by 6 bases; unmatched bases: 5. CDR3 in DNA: TGTGCCAGCAGTATGGGACTAGCCTTCAATGAGCAGTTCTTC. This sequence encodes CASSMGLAFNEQFF.

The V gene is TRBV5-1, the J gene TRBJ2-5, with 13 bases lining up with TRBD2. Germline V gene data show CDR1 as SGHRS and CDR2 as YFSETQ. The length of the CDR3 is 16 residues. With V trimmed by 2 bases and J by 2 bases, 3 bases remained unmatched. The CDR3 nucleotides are TGCGCCAGCAGCTTCGGGACTAGCGGGGCACAAGAGACCCAGTACTTC. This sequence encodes CASSFGTSGAQETQYF.

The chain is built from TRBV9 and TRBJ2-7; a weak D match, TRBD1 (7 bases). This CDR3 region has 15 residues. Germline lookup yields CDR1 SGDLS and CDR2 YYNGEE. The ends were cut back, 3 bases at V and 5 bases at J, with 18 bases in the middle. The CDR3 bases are TGTGCCAGCAGCGCGCACAGCCAGGGGGGCAACGAGCAGTACTTC. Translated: CASSAHSQGGNEQYF.

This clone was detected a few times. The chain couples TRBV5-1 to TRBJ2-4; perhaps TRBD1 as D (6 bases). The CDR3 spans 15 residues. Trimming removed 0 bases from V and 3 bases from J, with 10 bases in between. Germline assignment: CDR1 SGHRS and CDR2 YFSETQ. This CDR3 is CASSLAGVDKNIQYF. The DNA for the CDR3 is TGCGCCAGCAGCTTGGCAGGGGTGGACAAAAACATTCAGTACTTC.

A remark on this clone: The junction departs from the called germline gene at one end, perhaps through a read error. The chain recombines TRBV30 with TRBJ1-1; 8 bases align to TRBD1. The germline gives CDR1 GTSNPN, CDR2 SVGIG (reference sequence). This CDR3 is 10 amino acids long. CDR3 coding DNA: TGTGCCTGGAGTGGCGACAGGGGATCCTTT. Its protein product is CAWSGDRGSF.

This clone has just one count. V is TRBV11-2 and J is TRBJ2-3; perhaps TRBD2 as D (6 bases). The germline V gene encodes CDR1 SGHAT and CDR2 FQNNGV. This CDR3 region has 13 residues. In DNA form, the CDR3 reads TGTGCTGTGGGGGGAGTCCCCGCAGATACGCAGTATTTT. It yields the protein CAVGGVPADTQYF.

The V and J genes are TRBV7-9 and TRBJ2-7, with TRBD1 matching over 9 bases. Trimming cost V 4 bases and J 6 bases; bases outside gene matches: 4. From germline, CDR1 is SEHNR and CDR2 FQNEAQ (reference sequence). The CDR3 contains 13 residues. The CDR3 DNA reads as TGTGCCAGCAGCTCGGGACAGGGAGCCGAGCAGTACTTC. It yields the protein CASSSGQGAEQYF.

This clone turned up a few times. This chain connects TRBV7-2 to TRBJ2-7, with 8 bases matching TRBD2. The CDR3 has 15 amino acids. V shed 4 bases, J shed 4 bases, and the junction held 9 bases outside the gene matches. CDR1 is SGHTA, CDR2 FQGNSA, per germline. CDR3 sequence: CASSSLQRERYEQYF. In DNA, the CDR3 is TGTGCCAGCAGCTCCCTCCAGCGGGAGAGGTACGAGCAGTACTTC. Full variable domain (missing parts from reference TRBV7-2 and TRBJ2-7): GAGVSQSPSNKVTEKGKDVELRCDPISGHTALYWYRQSLGQGLEFLIYFQGNSAPDKSGLPSDRFSAERTGGSVSTLTIQRTQQEDSAVYLCASSSLQRERYEQYFGPGTRLTVT.

CDR3 DNA sequence: TGTGCCAGCAGTCGACGCGGACTAGCGGGAGAAGATACGCAGTATTTT. Its translation: CASSRRGLAGEDTQYF. V is TRBV27 and J is TRBJ2-3, with TRBD2 matching over 13 bases. Germline CDR1 reads MNHEY; CDR2 reads SMNVEV (reference sequence). CDR3 length equals 16 residues. V shed 5 bases and J 5 bases; nucleotides not matched to a gene: 7.

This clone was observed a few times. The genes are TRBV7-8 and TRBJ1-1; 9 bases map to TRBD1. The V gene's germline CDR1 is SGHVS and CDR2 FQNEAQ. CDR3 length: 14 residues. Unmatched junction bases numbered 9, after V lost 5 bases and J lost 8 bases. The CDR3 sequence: CASSDQAGTGEAFF. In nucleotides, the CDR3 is TGTGCCAGCAGCGACCAGGCCGGGACAGGGGAAGCTTTCTTT.